This T cell receptor (beta chain) was recovered during a study of PD-1 blockade in classical Hodgkin lymphoma. Overall study findings and caveats: In CD4+ cells, TCR diversity went up significantly by C4D1, but in CD8+ cells it did not.

The CDR3 spans 15 residues. V gave up 7 bases and J gave up 3 bases, with 18 bases separating them. Looked up from germline, CDR1 is MNHNS and CDR2 is SASEGT. The time point: cycle 4 day 1 (C4D1), after less than seven weeks of nivolumab. Each patient experienced a relapse that followed autologous stem cell transplantation, and brentuximab vedotin exposure varied. Magnetic negative selection of thawed PBMCs was the method by which CD4+ T cells were purified. A remark on this clone: Its cognate antigen is unknown.

Assay: immunoSEQ multiplex PCR; the TCRdb copy retains only in-frame clones and omits some. Counted here are approximately 20,000 clones, roughly 80% occurring once; the ten biggest clones make up about 2.6%. The chain combines TRBV6-1 with TRBJ2-5; a possible D gene is TRBD2 (6 bases). The TCR was taken from a human donor with classical Hodgkin lymphoma. The source was CD4+ T cells from blood, collected before the fourth cycle of nivolumab. CDR3 nucleotide sequence: TGTGCCAGCACCGAACCGGGACTCCTGGAAGAGACCCAGTACTTC. This translates into CASTEPGLLEETQYF.